Each of the 32 T cell receptor beta chains below was sequenced from the same sample in a study of T cell repertoires in cytomegalovirus infection (dated 2019 in TCRdb). What this sample's treatment or condition label stands for: in vitro stimulation with specific CMV peptide epitopes to enrich CMV-specific T cells. Antigens for these TCRs are unknown. TCRdb records Illumina HiSeq 1500 as the sequencer. TCRdb itself trimmed the public reads at Q25 with fastp, ran MiXCR and retained productive beta chains. CDR3 protein duplicates are merged, each entry listing the most common genes and DNA. The sample includes roughly 150,000 distinct CDR3 sequences, with about a fifth observed a single time. The ten largest clones take up 25% of the sample. Sequenced here: CD8+ T cells from cultured PBMCs, sampled from culture after CMV antigen stimulation. The receptors were sampled from a human donor in good health (CMV status not recorded). Some clones in this sample may be carry-over from other donors' samples.

V usage is TRBV18 and J usage is TRBJ1-4; D may be TRBD1 (5 bases). V was clipped by 5 bases and J by 3 bases, with 10 bases between them. This CDR3 spans 14 amino acids. Germline lookup yields CDR1 KGHSH and CDR2 LQKENI. The CDR3 sequence is CASSGPGSNEKLFF. In DNA, the CDR3 is TGTGCCAGCTCAGGACCAGGGTCTAATGAAAAACTGTTTTTT.

This clonotype was seen repeatedly, ten times or more. The rearrangement uses TRBV29-1 and TRBJ2-4; either TRBD1 or TRBD2 may fit D (5 bases each). CDR3 length equals 12 residues. Trimming left V 4 bases short and J 8 bases short, with 12 bases between. Per germline, CDR1 SQVTM and CDR2 ANQGSEA. In nucleotides, the CDR3 is TGCAGCGTTGGGGACGGACGAGACATTCAGTACTTC. Protein sequence: CSVGDGRDIQYF.

The chain couples TRBV7-2 to TRBJ2-3; D may be TRBD1 (5 bases). Germline assignment: CDR1 SGHTA and CDR2 FQGNSA. Trimming took 4 bases from V and 2 from J, leaving 13 bases between them. The CDR3 runs 15 residues. CDR3: CASSSKTAFTDTQYF. Here the CDR3 DNA reads TGTGCCAGCAGCTCCAAGACAGCCTTCACAGATACGCAGTATTTT.

The V and J genes are TRBV6-2 or TRBV6-3 and TRBJ2-1; 14 nucleotides match TRBD2. Germline CDR1 and CDR2: MNHEY and SVGEGT. V shed 0 bases and J 9 bases; nucleotides not matched to a gene: 1. CDR3 size: 15 residues. The CDR3 DNA reads as TGTGCCAGCAGTTACTCGGGGACTAGCGGGGGTGAGCAGTTCTTC. This encodes CASSYSGTSGGEQFF.

The DNA of the CDR3 is TGTGCCAGCAGTGGGGAGGTCTCTGGAAACACCATATATTTT. Protein: CASSGEVSGNTIYF. This chain links TRBV7-2 with TRBJ1-3; D is undetermined. The CDR3 spans 14 residues. V lost 6 bases and J 0 bases, leaving 9 bases between the germline ends. The germline CDR1 and CDR2 sequences are SGHTA and FQGNSA. Looking up the rest from reference TRBV7-2 and TRBJ1-3 gives the full variable domain: GAGVSQSPSNKVTEKGKDVELRCDPISGHTALYWYRQSLGQGLEFLIYFQGNSAPDKSGLPSDRFSAERTGGSVSTLTIQRTQQEDSAVYLCASSGEVSGNTIYFGEGSWLTVV.

This clonotype occurred a few times. The chain combines TRBV7-9 with TRBJ1-5; TRBD1 aligns across 7 bases. Germline V gene data show CDR1 as SEHNR and CDR2 as FQNEAQ (reference sequence). Germline trimming cut 2 bases from V and 2 bases from J; bases unmatched to any gene: 3. The CDR3 has 15 residues. The CDR3 sequence: CASSLSTGGNQPQHF. The CDR3 DNA follows: TGTGCCAGCAGCTTAAGTACAGGGGGCAATCAGCCCCAGCATTTT.

This clonotype came up a few times. The chain combines TRBV7-9 with TRBJ2-7, with D tentatively TRBD2 (6 bases). Germline V gives CDR1 SEHNR, CDR2 FQNEAQ (reference sequence). The CDR3 contains 14 residues. V lost 4 bases and J 0 bases, leaving 10 bases between the germline ends. This CDR3 reads CASSSPEGSYEQYF. The CDR3 DNA reads as TGTGCCAGCAGCTCCCCGGAGGGCTCCTACGAGCAGTACTTC.

This chain joins TRBV12-3 or TRBV12-4 and TRBJ1-4; 7 bases are a match to TRBD1. The J segment lost 3 bases and the V segment lost 3 bases, leaving 7 bases of the junction unmatched. This CDR3 is 16 amino acids long. CDR3 sequence: CASSFTGDGANEKLFF. The CDR3 DNA sequence: TGTGCCAGCAGTTTCACAGGGGACGGGGCTAATGAAAAACTGTTTTTT.

V gene TRBV12-3 or TRBV12-4 combines with J gene TRBJ2-2, with TRBD2 matching over 7 bases. There are 14 residues in the CDR3. V lost 6 bases to trimming and J lost 5 bases; unmatched junction nucleotides: 6. As DNA, the CDR3 is TGTGCCAGCAGCCTAGAGCGGGGAACCGGGGAGCTGTTTTTT. Translating gives CASSLERGTGELFF.

The J gene is TRBJ2-3, the V gene TRBV20-1; the match to TRBD1 covers 7 bases. This CDR3 spans 13 amino acids. Per germline, CDR1 DFQATT and CDR2 SNEGSKA (reference sequence). Trimming removed 6 bases from V and 3 bases from J; junction bases left unmatched: 6. The CDR3 region is CSAPGQLTDTQYF. For the CDR3, the DNA is TGCAGTGCCCCGGGACAGCTAACAGATACGCAGTATTTT.

This clonotype was seen only a few times. V usage is TRBV27 and J usage is TRBJ1-1, with unresolved D. Germline CDR1 reads MNHEY; CDR2 reads SMNVEV (reference sequence). The germline V and J ends were trimmed by 2 bases and 0 bases, with 4 bases remaining between them. The CDR3 is 13 residues long. Here the CDR3 DNA reads TGTGCCAGCAGTTTACAGCTGAACACTGAAGCTTTCTTT. Translating it yields CASSLQLNTEAFF.

This chain uses TRBV4-1 with TRBJ2-5; 7 bases are a match to TRBD2. CDR1 and CDR2 (germline): MGHRA, YSYEKL. V lost 4 bases to trimming and J lost 1 base; unmatched junction nucleotides: 6. The CDR3 has 15 residues. CDR3 coding DNA: TGCGCCAGCAGCCGACCGGGGGGTGTCCAAGAGACCCAGTACTTC. This gives the protein CASSRPGGVQETQYF.

The chain is built from TRBV28 and TRBJ2-7, with 10 bases fitting TRBD1. V lost 6 bases, J lost 2 bases, and 13 bases stayed unmatched. CDR1 and CDR2 (germline): MDHEN, SYDVKM. The CDR3 totals 17 residues. The CDR3 loop reads CASRMTFRDRGTYEQYF. In nucleotides, the CDR3 is TGTGCCAGCAGGATGACCTTCCGGGACAGGGGTACCTACGAGCAGTACTTC.

This clonotype turned up a few times. This rearrangement joins TRBV7-9 to TRBJ2-7; D not certain. The ends were cut back, 1 base at V and 6 bases at J, with 10 bases in the middle. This CDR3 is 13 amino acids long. The V gene's germline CDR1 is SEHNR and CDR2 FQNEAQ (reference sequence). CDR3 sequence: CASSLGAGLEQYF. In DNA, the CDR3 is TGTGCCAGCAGCTTAGGAGCCGGTCTCGAGCAGTACTTC.

This clonotype came up a few times. The chain is built from TRBV19 and TRBJ1-5; TRBD1 agrees at 8 bases. CDR1 is LNHDA and CDR2 is SQIVND in the germline V gene (reference sequence). The CDR3 is 16 amino acids. V lost 5 bases, J lost 9 bases, and 15 bases stayed unmatched. The DNA of the CDR3 is TGTGCCAGTAGTGATGGTGACAGGGGATATGATCGGCCCCAGCATTTT. It codes for CASSDGDRGYDRPQHF.

This clonotype has only a few counts. The chain combines TRBV2 with TRBJ2-1; TRBD2 might be the D (6 bases). The CDR3 is made up of 15 amino acids. In germline, CDR1 is SNHLY, CDR2 FYNNEI. The V gene lost 4 bases and the J gene lost 3 bases, with 13 bases spanning the gap. CDR3 bases: TGTGCCAGCAGTGCCAGGGTAGCGGACTACAATGAGCAGTTCTTC. This gives the protein CASSARVADYNEQFF.

This clonotype appeared a few times. The rearrangement joins TRBV5-6 to TRBJ1-1; D is undetermined. Germline V lookup: CDR1 SGHDT, CDR2 YYEEEE. This CDR3 region has 16 residues. With 4 bases removed from V and 2 bases from J, the gap between germline ends came to 18 bases. The CDR3 loop reads CASSLIRELPNTEAFF. In nucleotides, the CDR3 is TGTGCCAGCAGCCTCATTAGGGAGTTGCCTAACACTGAAGCTTTCTTT.

This clonotype was seen a few times. The chain couples TRBV7-2 to TRBJ1-5; TRBD1 matches 7 bases. This CDR3 comprises 17 residues. Germline CDR1 reads SGHTA; CDR2 reads FQGNSA. J lost 5 bases, V lost 4 bases, and 14 bases had no gene match. This chain's CDR3 is CASSSENRGLIHQPQHF. CDR3 sequence (DNA): TGTGCCAGCAGCTCAGAAAACAGGGGCCTCATCCATCAGCCCCAGCATTTT.

This clonotype has only a few counts. This chain joins TRBV7-8 and TRBJ1-3; D perhaps matches TRBD1 (5 bases). The CDR3 totals 15 residues. Germline V gives CDR1 SGHVS, CDR2 FQNEAQ. Deletions cut 5 bases from V and 2 bases from J, with 13 bases between. CDR3 amino acids: CASSKGVEPGNTIYF. CDR3 nucleotides: TGTGCCAGCAGCAAAGGGGTAGAGCCTGGAAACACCATATATTTT.

The chain is built from TRBV7-2 and TRBJ2-1; the D gene is possibly TRBD2 (7 bases). Trimming shortened V by 5 bases and J by 8 bases, and 19 bases separated the two germline ends. The CDR3 sequence is 15 residues long. CDR1 SGHTA and CDR2 FQGNSA come from the germline V gene. CDR3 protein: CASSQWGGGRDEQFF. The CDR3 DNA sequence: TGTGCCAGCAGCCAGTGGGGGGGGGGCCGGGATGAGCAGTTCTTC. Complete variable domain (other parts from reference TRBV7-2 and TRBJ2-1): GAGVSQSPSNKVTEKGKDVELRCDPISGHTALYWYRQSLGQGLEFLIYFQGNSAPDKSGLPSDRFSAERTGGSVSTLTIQRTQQEDSAVYLCASSQWGGGRDEQFFGPGTRLTVL.

This clonotype showed up many times. This rearrangement joins TRBV24-1 to TRBJ2-1; TRBD2 matches 12 bases. The CDR3 consists of 14 residues. Germline V lookup: CDR1 KGHDR, CDR2 SFDVKD. The junction had 6 bases not matched to a gene; V was cut back by 8 bases and J by 8 bases. CDR3 residues: CATKASGGADEQFF. CDR3 in DNA: TGTGCCACCAAGGCTAGCGGGGGGGCTGATGAGCAGTTCTTC.

The chain is built from TRBV6-1 and TRBJ2-1; TRBD1 might be the D (6 bases). The length of the CDR3 is 14 residues. Trimming cost V 7 bases and J 3 bases, with 13 bases left between them. The germline gives CDR1 MNHNS, CDR2 SASEGT. Written as DNA, the CDR3 is TGTGCCAGCACCCTGCTGGGACACTACAATGAGCAGTTCTTC. Protein: CASTLLGHYNEQFF.

This chain uses TRBV7-2 with TRBJ1-5; possible D gene TRBD1, 6 bases. Trimming shortened V by 5 bases and J by 1 base, and 15 bases separated the two germline ends. The CDR3 length is 16 residues. Germline V gene sequence: CDR1 SGHTA, CDR2 FQGNSA. The CDR3 here is CASSLDLGQSNQPQHF. Written as DNA, the CDR3 is TGTGCCAGCAGCCTCGACCTAGGACAGAGCAATCAGCCCCAGCATTTT.

This clonotype was counted between two and nine times. CDR3 bases: TGTGCCAGCAGCTTGCGCCTAGCGGGGCACAATGAGCAGTTCTTC. Its translation: CASSLRLAGHNEQFF. The J gene is TRBJ2-1, the V gene TRBV7-3, with TRBD2 matching 9 bases. The V gene's germline CDR1 is SGHTA and CDR2 FQGTGA. This CDR3 has 15 residues. V trimming: 3 bases; J trimming: 5 bases; junction bases outside the gene matches: 5.

This sequence joins TRBV11-1 and TRBJ2-1; tentatively, D is TRBD1 (6 bases). Looked up from germline, CDR1 is SGHAT and CDR2 is FQDESV (reference sequence). V shed 5 bases and J shed 6 bases, with 17 bases lying between them. This CDR3 spans 15 amino acids. CDR3 protein: CASSLTGLFRNEQFF. Written as DNA, the CDR3 is TGTGCCAGCAGCCTAACAGGGCTTTTTCGCAATGAGCAGTTCTTC.

This clonotype has more than one count but fewer than ten. The genes are TRBV27 and TRBJ2-3, with D uncertain. The V gene's germline CDR1 is MNHEY and CDR2 SMNVEV (reference sequence). The CDR3 is 15 amino acids. Trimming left V 6 bases short and J 3 bases short, with 16 bases between. This CDR3 reads CASSPNPSRTDTQYF. The CDR3 bases are TGTGCCAGCAGCCCTAACCCCAGTAGGACAGATACGCAGTATTTT.

The rearrangement joins TRBV7-2 to TRBJ2-5; TRBD2 matches at 8 bases. V shed 1 base, J shed 4 bases, and the junction held 5 bases outside the gene matches. The CDR3 has 15 residues. The germline V gene has CDR1 SGHTA and CDR2 FQGNSA. The CDR3 DNA reads TGTGCCAGCAGCTTAGAGCGGGGGATGAGAGAGACCCAGTACTTC. Its translation: CASSLERGMRETQYF.

This clonotype came up a few times. The rearrangement joins TRBV7-8 to TRBJ2-5, with D possibly being TRBD1 (5 bases). Germline CDR1 SGHVS, CDR2 FQNEAQ. The CDR3 covers 15 residues. V was clipped by 6 bases and J by 5 bases, with 19 bases between them. The CDR3 DNA follows: TGTGCCAGCAGTTTTCCCCCTTTGGGGCGGGAGACCCAGTACTTC. This gives the protein CASSFPPLGRETQYF.

The table lists this clonotype with many counts. The V and J genes are TRBV2 and TRBJ2-1, with TRBD2 matching 14 bases. The CDR3 consists of 15 residues. V lost 5 bases to trimming and J lost 5 bases; unmatched junction nucleotides: 2. The germline gives CDR1 SNHLY, CDR2 FYNNEI. The CDR3 loop reads CASSKGLAGDNEQFF. DNA for the CDR3: TGTGCCAGCAGTAAGGGACTAGCGGGGGACAATGAGCAGTTCTTC.

In the case of this clonotype: The junction differs from germline at one of its ends, possibly a read error. The chain employs TRBV6-5 and TRBJ1-5; D is unclear. There are 14 residues in the CDR3. Germline assignment: CDR1 MNHEY and CDR2 SVGAGI. The CDR3 DNA is TGTGCCCGCAGTCTCTCAAGAAAAGGCCAGCCCCAGCATTTT. This codes for CARSLSRKGQPQHF.

This sequence joins TRBV10-3 and TRBJ2-5; 9 nucleotides align to TRBD2. With V trimmed by 1 base and J by 0 bases, 6 bases remained unmatched. The V gene's germline CDR1 is ENHRY and CDR2 SYGVKD. The CDR3 loop spans 17 amino acids. For the CDR3, the DNA is TGTGCCATCAGTGAGTTGGCTAGCGGGGAGTACCAAGAGACCCAGTACTTC. The encoded protein is CAISELASGEYQETQYF.

V usage is TRBV4-2 and J usage is TRBJ2-5; 8 bases match TRBD2. V shed 4 bases and J 2 bases; nucleotides not matched to a gene: 12. The germline CDR1 and CDR2 sequences are LGHNA and YNFKEQ. This CDR3 has 17 amino acids. Written as DNA, the CDR3 is TGTGCCAGCAGCCCAGGGTCTAGCGGGCTATTACAAGAGACCCAGTACTTC. Translating it yields CASSPGSSGLLQETQYF.